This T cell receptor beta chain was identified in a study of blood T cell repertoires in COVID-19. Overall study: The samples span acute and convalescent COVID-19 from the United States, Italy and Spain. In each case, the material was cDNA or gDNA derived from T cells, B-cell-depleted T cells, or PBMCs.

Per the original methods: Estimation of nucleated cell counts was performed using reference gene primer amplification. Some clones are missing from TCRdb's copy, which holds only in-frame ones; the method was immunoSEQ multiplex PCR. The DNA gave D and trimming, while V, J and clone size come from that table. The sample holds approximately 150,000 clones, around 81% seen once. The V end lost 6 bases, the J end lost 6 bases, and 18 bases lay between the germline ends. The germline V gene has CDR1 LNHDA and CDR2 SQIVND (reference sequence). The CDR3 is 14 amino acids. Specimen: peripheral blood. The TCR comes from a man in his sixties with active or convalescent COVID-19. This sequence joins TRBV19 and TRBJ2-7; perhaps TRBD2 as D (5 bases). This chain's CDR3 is CASSPPFEGSEQYF. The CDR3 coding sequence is TGTGCCAGTAGCCCTCCCTTTGAGGGTTCCGAGCAGTACTTC.